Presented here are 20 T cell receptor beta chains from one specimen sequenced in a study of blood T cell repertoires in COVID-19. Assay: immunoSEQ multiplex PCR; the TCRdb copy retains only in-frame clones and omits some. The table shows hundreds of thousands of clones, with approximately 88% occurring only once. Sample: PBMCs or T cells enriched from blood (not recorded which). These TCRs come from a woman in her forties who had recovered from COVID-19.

The chain's CDR3 is CASSTRDREMETQYF. CDR3 DNA sequence: TGTGCCAGCAGCACCCGGGACAGGGAAATGGAGACCCAGTACTTC. The rearrangement joins TRBV9 to TRBJ2-5; 9 bases match TRBD1. From germline, CDR1 is SGDLS and CDR2 YYNGEE. V lost 4 bases and J lost 5; bases outside the gene matches: 9. The length of the CDR3 is 15 residues.

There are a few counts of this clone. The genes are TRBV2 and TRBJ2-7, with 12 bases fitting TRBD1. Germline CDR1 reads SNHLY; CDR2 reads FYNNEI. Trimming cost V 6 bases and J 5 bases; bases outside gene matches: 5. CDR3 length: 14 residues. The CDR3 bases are TGTGCCAGCAGCAAGGGACAGGGGGCCCACGAGCAGTACTTC. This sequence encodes CASSKGQGAHEQYF.

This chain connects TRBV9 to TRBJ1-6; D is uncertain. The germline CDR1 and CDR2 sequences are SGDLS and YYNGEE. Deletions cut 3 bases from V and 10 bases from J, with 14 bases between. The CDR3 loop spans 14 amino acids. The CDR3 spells CASSATGNGSPLHF. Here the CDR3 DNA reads TGTGCCAGCAGCGCCACGGGTAACGGGTCACCCCTCCACTTT.

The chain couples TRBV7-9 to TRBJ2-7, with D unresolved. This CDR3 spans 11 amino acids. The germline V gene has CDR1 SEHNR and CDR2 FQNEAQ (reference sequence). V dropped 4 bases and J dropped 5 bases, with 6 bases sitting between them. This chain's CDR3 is CASSYKNEQYF. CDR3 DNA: TGTGCCAGCAGCTACAAGAACGAGCAGTACTTC.

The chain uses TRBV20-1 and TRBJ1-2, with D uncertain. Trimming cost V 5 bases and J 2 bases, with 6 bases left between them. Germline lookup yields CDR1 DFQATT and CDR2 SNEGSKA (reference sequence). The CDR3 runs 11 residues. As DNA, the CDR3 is TGCAGTGCTGAGTGGAACTATGGCTACACCTTC. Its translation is CSAEWNYGYTF.

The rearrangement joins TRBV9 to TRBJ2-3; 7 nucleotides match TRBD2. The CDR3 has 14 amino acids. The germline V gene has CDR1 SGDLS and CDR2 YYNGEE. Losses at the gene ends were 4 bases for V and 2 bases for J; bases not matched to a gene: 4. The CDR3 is CASSPLADTDTQYF. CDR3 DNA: TGTGCCAGCAGCCCTCTAGCGGACACAGATACGCAGTATTTT.

The CDR3 here is CASSPGTSGTGELFF. CDR3 sequence (DNA): TGTGCCAGCAGCCCAGGGACTAGCGGAACCGGGGAGCTGTTTTTT. The rearrangement links TRBV7-6 to TRBJ2-2; TRBD2 matches at 11 bases. Per the germline V gene, CDR1 is SGHVS and CDR2 is FNYEAQ. CDR3 length equals 15 residues. The V segment lost 5 bases and the J segment 5 bases; nucleotides outside the gene matches: 4.

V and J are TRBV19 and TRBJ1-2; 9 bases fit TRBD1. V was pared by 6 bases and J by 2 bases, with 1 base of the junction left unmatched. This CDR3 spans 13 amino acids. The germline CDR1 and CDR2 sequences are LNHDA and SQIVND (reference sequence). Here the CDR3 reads CASRGQGNYGYTF. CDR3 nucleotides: TGTGCCAGTAGGGGACAGGGAAACTATGGCTACACCTTC.

CDR3 in DNA: TGTGCCAGCAGGACAGAAATCTACGAGCAGTACTTC. Translation gives CASRTEIYEQYF. The V call is TRBV6-5, the J call TRBJ2-7, with D perhaps TRBD1 (5 bases). Germline CDR1 MNHEY, CDR2 SVGAGI. V dropped 6 bases and J dropped 3 bases, with 9 bases sitting between them. The CDR3 extends over 12 amino acids.

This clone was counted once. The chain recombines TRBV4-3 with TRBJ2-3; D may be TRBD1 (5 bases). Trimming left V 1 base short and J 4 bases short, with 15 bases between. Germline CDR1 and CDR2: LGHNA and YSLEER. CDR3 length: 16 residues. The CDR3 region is CASSQGSGNAADTQYF. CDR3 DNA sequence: TGCGCCAGCAGCCAAGGTTCAGGGAATGCGGCAGATACGCAGTATTTT.

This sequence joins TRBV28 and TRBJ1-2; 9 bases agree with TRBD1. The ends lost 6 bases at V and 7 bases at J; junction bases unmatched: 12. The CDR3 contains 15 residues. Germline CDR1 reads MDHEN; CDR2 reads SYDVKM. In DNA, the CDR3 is TGTGCCAGCAGCTCTACCGGGACAGGGATCTTTGGCTACACCTTC. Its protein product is CASSSTGTGIFGYTF.

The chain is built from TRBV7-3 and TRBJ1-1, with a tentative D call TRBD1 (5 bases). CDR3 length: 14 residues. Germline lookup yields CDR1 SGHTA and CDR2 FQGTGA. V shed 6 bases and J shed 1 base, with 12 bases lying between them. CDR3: CASRVGPQNTEAFF. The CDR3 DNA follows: TGTGCCAGCAGGGTGGGGCCCCAGAACACTGAAGCTTTCTTT.

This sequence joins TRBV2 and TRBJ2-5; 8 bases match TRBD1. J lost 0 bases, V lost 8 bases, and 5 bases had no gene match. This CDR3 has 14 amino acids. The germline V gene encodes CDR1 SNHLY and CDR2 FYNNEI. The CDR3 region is CASVEDRDQETQYF. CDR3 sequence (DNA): TGTGCCAGCGTGGAGGACAGGGACCAAGAGACCCAGTACTTC.

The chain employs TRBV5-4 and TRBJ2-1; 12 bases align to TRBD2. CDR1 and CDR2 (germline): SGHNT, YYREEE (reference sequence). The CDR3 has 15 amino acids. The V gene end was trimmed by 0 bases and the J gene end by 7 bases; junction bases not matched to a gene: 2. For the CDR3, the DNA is TGTGCCAGCAGCTTGGGACTAGCGGGAGTGAATGAGCAGTTCTTC. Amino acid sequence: CASSLGLAGVNEQFF.

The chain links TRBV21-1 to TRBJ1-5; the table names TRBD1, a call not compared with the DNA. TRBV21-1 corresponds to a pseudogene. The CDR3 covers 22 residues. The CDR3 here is CASSKPNHRAGQWNYSNQPQHF. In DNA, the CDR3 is TGTGCCAGCAGCAAACCCAACCATCGGGCGGGACAGTGGAATTATAGCAATCAGCCCCAGCATTTT.

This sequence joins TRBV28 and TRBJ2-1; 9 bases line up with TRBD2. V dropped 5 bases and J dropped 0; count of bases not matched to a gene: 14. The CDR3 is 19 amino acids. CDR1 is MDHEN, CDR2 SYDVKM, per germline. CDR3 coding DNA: TGTGCCAGCAGTCCCCGTTCTAGCGGGACGTCATACTCCTACAATGAGCAGTTCTTC. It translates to CASSPRSSGTSYSYNEQFF.

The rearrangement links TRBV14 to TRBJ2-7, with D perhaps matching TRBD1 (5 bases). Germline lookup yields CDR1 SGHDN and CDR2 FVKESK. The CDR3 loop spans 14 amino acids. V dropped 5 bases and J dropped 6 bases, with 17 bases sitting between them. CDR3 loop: CASSAQGPSFEQYF. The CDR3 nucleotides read TGTGCCAGCAGCGCGCAGGGTCCCTCTTTCGAGCAGTACTTC.

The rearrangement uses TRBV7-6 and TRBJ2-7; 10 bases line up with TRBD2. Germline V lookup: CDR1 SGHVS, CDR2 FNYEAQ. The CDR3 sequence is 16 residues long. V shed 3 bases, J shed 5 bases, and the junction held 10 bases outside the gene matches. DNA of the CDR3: TGTGCCAGCAGCTTGGAAGCTAGCGGGAGTATCAACGAGCAGTACTTC. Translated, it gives CASSLEASGSINEQYF.

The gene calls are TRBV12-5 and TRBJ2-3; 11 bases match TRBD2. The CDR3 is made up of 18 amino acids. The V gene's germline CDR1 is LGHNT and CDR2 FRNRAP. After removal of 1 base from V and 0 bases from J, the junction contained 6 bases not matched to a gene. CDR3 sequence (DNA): TGTGCTAGTGGTTTGGATCCCCGGACTAGCGGGAGCACAGATACGCAGTATTTT. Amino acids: CASGLDPRTSGSTDTQYF.

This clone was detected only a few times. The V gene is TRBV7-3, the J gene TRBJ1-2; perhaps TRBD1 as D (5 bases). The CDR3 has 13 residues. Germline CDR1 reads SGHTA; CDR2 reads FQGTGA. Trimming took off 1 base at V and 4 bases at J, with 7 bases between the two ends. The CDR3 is CASSLNGGYGYTF. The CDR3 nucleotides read TGTGCCAGCAGCTTAAACGGGGGCTATGGCTACACCTTC. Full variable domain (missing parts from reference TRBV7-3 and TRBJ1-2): GAGVSQTPSNKVTEKGKYVELRCDPISGHTALYWYRQSLGQGPEFLIYFQGTGAADDSGLPNDRFFAVRPEGSVSTLKIQRTERGDSAVYLCASSLNGGYGYTFGSGTRLTVV.